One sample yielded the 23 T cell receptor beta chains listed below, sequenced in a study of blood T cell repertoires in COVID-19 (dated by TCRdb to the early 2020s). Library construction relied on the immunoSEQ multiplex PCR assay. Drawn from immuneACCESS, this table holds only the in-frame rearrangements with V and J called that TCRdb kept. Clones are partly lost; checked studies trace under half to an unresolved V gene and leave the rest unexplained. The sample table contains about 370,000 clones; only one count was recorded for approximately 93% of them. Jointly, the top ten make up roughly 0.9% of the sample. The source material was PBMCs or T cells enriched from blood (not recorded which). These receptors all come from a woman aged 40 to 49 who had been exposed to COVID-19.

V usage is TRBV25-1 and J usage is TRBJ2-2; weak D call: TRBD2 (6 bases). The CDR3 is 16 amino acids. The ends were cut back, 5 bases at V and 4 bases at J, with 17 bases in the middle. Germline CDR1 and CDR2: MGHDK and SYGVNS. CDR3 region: CASSRIGGVPTGELFF. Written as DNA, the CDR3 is TGTGCCAGCAGTCGTATCGGAGGGGTCCCCACCGGGGAGCTGTTTTTT.

The DNA for the CDR3 is TGTGCCAGTAGTATACGCGGGCCTAATCAGCCCCAGCATTTT. It encodes CASSIRGPNQPQHF. This sequence joins TRBV19 and TRBJ1-5; D is ambiguous. Germline CDR1 reads LNHDA; CDR2 reads SQIVND (reference sequence). The CDR3 is 14 amino acids. Between the trimmed V and J ends, which lost 2 bases and 4 bases, there was a span of 9 bases.

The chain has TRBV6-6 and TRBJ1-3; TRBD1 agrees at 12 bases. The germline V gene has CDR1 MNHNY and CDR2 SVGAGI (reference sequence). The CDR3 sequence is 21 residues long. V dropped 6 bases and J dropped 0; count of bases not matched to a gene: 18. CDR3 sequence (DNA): TGTGCCAGCAGCCCGGGACAGGGGGCCTCGTCACTGTTGTACTCTGGAAACACCATATATTTT. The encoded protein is CASSPGQGASSLLYSGNTIYF.

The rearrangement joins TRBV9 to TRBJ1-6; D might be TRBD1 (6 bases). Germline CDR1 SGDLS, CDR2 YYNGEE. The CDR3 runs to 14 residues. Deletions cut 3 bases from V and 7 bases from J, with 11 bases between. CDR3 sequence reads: CASSAGQPNSPLHF. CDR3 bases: TGTGCCAGCAGCGCGGGACAACCGAATTCACCCCTCCACTTT.

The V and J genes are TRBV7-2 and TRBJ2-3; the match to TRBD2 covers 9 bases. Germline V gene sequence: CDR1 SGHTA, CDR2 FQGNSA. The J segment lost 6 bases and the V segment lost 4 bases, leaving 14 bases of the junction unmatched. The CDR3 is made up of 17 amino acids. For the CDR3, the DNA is TGTGCCAGCAGCTCCCCCGATAGGCGGGGGGGAGGGGATACGCAGTATTTT. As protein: CASSSPDRRGGGDTQYF.

This CDR3 is CASSPSSGQETGELFF. The DNA of the CDR3 is TGTGCCAGCAGCCCGAGCTCGGGACAGGAAACCGGGGAGCTGTTTTTT. The chain uses TRBV9 and TRBJ2-2; 8 positions agree with TRBD1. Losses at the gene ends were 4 bases for V and 5 bases for J; bases not matched to a gene: 10. The germline CDR1 and CDR2 sequences are SGDLS and YYNGEE. The CDR3 consists of 16 residues.

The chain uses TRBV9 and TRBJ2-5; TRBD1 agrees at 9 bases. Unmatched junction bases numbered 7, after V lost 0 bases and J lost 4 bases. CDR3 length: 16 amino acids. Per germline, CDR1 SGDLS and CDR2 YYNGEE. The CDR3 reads CASSVATDRGRETQYF. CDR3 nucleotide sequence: TGTGCCAGCAGCGTAGCCACGGACAGGGGCCGAGAGACCCAGTACTTC.

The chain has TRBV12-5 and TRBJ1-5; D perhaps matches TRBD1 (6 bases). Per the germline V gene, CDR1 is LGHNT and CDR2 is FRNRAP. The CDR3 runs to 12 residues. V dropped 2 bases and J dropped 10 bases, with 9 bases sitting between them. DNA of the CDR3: TGTGCTAGTGGTTTGCCACAGGGTCCCCAGCATTTT. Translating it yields CASGLPQGPQHF.

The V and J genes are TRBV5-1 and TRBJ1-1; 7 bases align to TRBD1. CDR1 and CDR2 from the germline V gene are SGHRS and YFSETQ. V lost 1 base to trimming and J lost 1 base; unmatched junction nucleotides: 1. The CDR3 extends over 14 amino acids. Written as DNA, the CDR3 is TGCGCCAGCAGCTTGACAGGGGCGAACACTGAAGCTTTCTTT. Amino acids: CASSLTGANTEAFF.

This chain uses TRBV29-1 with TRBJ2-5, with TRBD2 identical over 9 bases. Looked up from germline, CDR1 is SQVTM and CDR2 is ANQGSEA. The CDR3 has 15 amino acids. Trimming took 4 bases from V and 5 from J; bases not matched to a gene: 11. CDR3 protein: CSVARSGTSQETQYF. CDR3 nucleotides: TGCAGCGTTGCCAGGTCGGGGACTAGCCAGGAGACCCAGTACTTC.

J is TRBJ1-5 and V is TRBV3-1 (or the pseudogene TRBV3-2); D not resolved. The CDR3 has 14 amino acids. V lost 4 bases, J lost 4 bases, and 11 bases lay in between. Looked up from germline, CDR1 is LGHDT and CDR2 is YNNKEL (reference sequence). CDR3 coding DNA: TGTGCCAGCAGCCCTCTACGATCGAATCAGCCCCAGCATTTT. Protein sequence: CASSPLRSNQPQHF.

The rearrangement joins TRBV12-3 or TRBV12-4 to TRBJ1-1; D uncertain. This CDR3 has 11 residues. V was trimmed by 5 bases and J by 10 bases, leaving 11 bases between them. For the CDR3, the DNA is TGTGCCAGCAGTCAAGCCTACGGAGCTTTCTTT. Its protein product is CASSQAYGAFF.

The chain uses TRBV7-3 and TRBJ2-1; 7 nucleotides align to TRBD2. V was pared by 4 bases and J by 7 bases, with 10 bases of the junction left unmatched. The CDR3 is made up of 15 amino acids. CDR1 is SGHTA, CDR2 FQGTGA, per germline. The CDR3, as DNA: TGTGCCAGCAGCTCACTAGCGTCGAGTAAAAATGAGCAGTTCTTC. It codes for CASSSLASSKNEQFF.

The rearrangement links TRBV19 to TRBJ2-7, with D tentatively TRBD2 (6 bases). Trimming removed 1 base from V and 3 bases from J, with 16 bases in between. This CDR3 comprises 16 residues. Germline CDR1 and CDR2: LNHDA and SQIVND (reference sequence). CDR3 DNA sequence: TGTGCCAGTAGTATAGCGTTGGGGGGAGGAATCTACGAGCAGTACTTC. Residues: CASSIALGGGIYEQYF.

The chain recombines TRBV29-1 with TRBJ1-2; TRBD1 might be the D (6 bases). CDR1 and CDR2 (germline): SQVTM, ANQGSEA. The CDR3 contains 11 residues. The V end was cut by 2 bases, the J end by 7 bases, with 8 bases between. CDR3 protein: CSVEQGLGYTF. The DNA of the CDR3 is TGCAGCGTTGAACAGGGGCTTGGCTACACCTTC.

The CDR3 loop reads CASSLLPFHRRGTEAFF. In nucleotides, the CDR3 is TGCGCCAGCAGCTTGCTTCCCTTCCATAGGAGGGGCACTGAAGCTTTCTTT. The J gene is TRBJ1-1, the V gene TRBV5-1; a possible D gene is TRBD1 (5 bases). CDR1 is SGHRS, CDR2 YFSETQ, per germline. V was cut by 1 base and J by 4 bases, with 20 bases left in between. There are 17 residues in the CDR3.

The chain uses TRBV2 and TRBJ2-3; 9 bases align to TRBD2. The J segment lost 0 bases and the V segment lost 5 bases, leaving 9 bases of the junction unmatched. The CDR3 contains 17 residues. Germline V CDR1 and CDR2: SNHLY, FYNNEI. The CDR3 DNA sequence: TGTGCCAGCAGTCGAGTTCTTCTAGCGGGAAGCACAGATACGCAGTATTTT. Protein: CASSRVLLAGSTDTQYF.

CDR3 DNA sequence: TGTGCCAGCAGTCTCAGGGGGCGGAACACTGAAGCTTTCTTT. Amino acids: CASSLRGRNTEAFF. J is TRBJ1-1 and V is TRBV6-5; 8 bases match TRBD1. The CDR3 covers 14 residues. V was clipped by 5 bases and J by 1 base; unmatched bases: 3. Per germline, CDR1 MNHEY and CDR2 SVGAGI.

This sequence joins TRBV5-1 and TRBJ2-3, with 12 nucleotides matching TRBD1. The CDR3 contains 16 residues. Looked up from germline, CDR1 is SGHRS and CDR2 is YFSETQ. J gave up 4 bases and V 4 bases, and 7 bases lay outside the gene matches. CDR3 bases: TGCGCCAGCAGCCATTCGGGACAGGGGGCAGCAGATACGCAGTATTTT. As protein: CASSHSGQGAADTQYF.

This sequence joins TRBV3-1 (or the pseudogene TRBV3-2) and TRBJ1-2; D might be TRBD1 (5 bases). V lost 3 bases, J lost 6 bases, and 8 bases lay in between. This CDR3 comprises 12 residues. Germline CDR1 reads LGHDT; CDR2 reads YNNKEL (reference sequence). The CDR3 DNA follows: TGTGCCAGCAGCCAGGGGGGAAATGGCTACACCTTC. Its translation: CASSQGGNGYTF.

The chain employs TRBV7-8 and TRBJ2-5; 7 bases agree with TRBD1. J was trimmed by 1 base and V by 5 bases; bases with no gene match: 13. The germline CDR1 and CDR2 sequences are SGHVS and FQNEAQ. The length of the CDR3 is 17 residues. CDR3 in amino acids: CASSRMPTGKIQETQYF. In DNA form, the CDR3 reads TGTGCCAGCAGCCGAATGCCGACAGGGAAAATCCAAGAGACCCAGTACTTC.

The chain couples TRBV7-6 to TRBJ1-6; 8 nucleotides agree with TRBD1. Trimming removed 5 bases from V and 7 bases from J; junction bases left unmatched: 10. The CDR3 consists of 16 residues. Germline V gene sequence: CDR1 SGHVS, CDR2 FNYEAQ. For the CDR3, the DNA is TGTGCCAGCAGCCCTCGGACAGGGTCAGGGAATTCACCCCTCCACTTT. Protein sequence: CASSPRTGSGNSPLHF.

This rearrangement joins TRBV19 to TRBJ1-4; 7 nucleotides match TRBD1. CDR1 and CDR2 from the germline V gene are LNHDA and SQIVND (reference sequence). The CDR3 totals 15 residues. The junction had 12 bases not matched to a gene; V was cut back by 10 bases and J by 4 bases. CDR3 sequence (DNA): TGTGCCACGACAGGGCCCCAAGCGGGTAATGAAAAACTGTTTTTT. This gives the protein CATTGPQAGNEKLFF.